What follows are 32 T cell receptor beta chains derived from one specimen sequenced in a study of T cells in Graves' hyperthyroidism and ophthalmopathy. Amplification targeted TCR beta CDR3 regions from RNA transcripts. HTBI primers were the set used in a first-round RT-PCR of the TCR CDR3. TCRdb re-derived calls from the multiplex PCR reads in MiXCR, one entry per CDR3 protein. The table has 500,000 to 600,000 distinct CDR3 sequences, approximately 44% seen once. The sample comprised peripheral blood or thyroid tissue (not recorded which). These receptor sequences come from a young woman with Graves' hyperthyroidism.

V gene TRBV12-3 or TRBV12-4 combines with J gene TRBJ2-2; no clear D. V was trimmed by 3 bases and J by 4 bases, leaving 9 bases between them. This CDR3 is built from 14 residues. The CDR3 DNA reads TGTGCCAGCAGTTTTAGGCTGAGCACCGGGGAGCTGTTTTTT. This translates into CASSFRLSTGELFF.

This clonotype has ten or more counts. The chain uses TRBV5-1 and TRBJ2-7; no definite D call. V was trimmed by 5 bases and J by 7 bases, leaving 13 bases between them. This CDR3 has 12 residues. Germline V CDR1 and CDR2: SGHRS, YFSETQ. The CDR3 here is CASRIGLREQYF. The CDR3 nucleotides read TGCGCCAGCAGAATTGGGTTACGAGAGCAGTACTTC.

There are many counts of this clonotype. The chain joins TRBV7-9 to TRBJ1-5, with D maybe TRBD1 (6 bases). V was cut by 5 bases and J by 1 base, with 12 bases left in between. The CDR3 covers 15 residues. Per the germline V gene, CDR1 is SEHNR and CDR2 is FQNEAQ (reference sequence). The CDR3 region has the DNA TGTGCCAGCAGCCCCACAGGGATGAGCAATCAGCCCCAGCATTTT. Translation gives CASSPTGMSNQPQHF.

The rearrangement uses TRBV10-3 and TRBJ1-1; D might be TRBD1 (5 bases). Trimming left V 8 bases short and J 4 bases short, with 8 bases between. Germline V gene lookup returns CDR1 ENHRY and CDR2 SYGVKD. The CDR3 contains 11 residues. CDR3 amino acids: CAIGGGTEAFF. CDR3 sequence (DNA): TGTGCCATCGGGGGGGGCACTGAAGCTTTCTTT.

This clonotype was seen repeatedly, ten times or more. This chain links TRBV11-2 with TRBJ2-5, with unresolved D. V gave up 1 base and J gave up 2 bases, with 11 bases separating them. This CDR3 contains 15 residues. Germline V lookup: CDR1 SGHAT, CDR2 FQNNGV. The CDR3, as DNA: TGTGCCAGCAGCTTAGTTTTCGGTTTACAAGAGACCCAGTACTTC. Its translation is CASSLVFGLQETQYF.

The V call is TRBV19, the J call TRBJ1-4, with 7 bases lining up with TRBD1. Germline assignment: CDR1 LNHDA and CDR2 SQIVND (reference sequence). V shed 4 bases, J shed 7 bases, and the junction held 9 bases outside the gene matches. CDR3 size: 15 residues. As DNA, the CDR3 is TGTGCCAGTAGTACCCCCGGGACAGAAGGTGAAAAACTGTTTTTT. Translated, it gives CASSTPGTEGEKLFF.

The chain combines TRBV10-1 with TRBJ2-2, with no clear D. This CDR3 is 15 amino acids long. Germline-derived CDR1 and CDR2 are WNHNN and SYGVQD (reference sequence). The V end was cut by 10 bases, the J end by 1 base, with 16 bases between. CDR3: CATPPPAKNTGELFF. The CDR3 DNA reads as TGCGCCACCCCCCCCCCGGCCAAGAACACCGGGGAGCTGTTTTTT.

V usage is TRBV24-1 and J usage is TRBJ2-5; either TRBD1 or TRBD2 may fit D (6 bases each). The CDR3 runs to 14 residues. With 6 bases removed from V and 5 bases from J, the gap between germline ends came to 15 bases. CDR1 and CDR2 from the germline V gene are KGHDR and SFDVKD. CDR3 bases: TGTGCCACCAGTAGCGGAGGGGGGCAGGAGACCCAGTACTTC. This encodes CATSSGGGQETQYF.

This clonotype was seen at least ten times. DNA for the CDR3: TGTGCCAGCTCACTCTCCCAGAATCAGCCCCAGCATTTT. It codes for CASSLSQNQPQHF. V and J are TRBV18 and TRBJ1-5; no clear D. V was shortened by 4 bases and J by 4 bases, with 8 bases between the two germline ends. CDR3 length equals 13 residues. Germline V gene sequence: CDR1 KGHSH, CDR2 LQKENI.

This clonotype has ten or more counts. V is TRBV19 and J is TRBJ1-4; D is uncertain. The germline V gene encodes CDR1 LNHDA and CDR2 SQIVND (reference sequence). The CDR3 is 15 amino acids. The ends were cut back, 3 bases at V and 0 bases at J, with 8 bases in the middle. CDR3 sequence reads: CASSMRPATNEKLFF. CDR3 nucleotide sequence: TGTGCCAGTAGTATGCGGCCGGCAACTAATGAAAAACTGTTTTTT.

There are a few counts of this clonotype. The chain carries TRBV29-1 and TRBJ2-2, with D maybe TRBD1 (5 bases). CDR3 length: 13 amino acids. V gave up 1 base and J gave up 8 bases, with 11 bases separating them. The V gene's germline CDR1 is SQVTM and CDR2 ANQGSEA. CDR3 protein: CSVEATWTGELFF. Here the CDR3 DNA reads TGCAGCGTTGAAGCTACATGGACAGGGGAGCTGTTTTTT.

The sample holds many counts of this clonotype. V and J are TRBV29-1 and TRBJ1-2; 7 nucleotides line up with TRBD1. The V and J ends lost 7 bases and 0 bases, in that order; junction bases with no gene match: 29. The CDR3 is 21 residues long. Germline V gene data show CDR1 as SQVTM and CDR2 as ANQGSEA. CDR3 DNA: TGCAGCGCTTCTATGTTGTCCTCGCAGACCCTGGACAGGTCGACTAACTATGGCTACACCTTC. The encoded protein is CSASMLSSQTLDRSTNYGYTF.

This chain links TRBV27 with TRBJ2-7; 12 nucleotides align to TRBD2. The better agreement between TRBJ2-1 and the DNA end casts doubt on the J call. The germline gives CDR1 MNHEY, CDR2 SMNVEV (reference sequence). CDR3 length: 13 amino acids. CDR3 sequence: CASNRGLAGEQFF. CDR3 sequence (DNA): TGTGCCAGCAATAGGGGACTAGCGGGCGAGCAGTTCTTC.

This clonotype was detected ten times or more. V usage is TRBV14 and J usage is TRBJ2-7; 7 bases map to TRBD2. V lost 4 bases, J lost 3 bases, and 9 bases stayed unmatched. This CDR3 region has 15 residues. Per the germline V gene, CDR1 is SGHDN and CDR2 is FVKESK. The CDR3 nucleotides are TGTGCCAGCAGCCCCATAGCGGGCCGAGACTACGAGCAGTACTTC. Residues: CASSPIAGRDYEQYF.

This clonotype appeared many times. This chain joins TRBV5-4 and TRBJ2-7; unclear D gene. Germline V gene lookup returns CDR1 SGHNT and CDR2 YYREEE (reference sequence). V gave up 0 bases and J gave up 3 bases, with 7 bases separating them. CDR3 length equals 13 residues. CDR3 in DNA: TGTGCCAGCAGCTTGGAGCCTTTCTACGAGCAGTACTTC. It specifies CASSLEPFYEQYF.

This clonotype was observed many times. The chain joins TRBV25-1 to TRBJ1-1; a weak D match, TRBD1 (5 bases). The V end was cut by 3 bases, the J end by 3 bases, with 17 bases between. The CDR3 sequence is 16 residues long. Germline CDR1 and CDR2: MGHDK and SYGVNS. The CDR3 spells CASSDGWGTRDTEAFF. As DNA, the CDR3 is TGTGCCAGCAGTGATGGTTGGGGCACTAGGGACACTGAAGCTTTCTTT. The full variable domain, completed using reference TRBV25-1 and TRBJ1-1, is EADIYQTPRYLVIGTGKKITLECSQTMGHDKMYWYQQDPGMELHLIHYSYGVNSTEKGDLSSESTVSRIRTEHFPLTLESARPSHTSQYLCASSDGWGTRDTEAFFGQGTRLTVV.

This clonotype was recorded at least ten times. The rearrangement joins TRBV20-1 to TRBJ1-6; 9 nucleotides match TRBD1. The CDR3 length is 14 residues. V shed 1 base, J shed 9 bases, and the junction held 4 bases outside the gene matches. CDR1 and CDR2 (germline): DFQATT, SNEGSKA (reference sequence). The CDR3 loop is CSARGGTGSSPLHF. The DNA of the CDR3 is TGCAGTGCTAGAGGCGGGACAGGGTCTTCACCCCTCCACTTT.

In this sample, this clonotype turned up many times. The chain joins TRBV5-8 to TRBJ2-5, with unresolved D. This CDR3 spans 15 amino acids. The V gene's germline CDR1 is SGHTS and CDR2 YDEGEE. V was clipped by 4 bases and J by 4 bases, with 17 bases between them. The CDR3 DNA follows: TGTGCCAGCAGCCCCGAGACTCCTAGGCCAGAGACCCAGTACTTC. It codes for CASSPETPRPETQYF. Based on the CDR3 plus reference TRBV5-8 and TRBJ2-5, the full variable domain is EAGVTQSPTHLIKTRGQQATLRCSPISGHTSVYWYQQALGLGLQFLLWYDEGEERNRGNFPPRFSGRQFPNYSSELNVNALELEDSALYLCASSPETPRPETQYFGPGTRLLVL.

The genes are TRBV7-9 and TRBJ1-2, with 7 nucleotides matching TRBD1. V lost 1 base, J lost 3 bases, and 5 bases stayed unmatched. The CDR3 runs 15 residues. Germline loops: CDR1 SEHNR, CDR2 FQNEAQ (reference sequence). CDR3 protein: CASSLDTRGDYGYTF. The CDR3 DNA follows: TGTGCCAGCAGCTTAGATACCAGGGGGGACTATGGCTACACCTTC.

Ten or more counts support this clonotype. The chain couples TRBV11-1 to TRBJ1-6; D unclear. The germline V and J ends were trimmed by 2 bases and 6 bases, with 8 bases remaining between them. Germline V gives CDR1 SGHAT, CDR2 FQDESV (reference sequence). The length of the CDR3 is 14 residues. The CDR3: CASSLSAFNSPLHF. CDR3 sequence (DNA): TGTGCCAGCAGCTTAAGCGCCTTTAATTCACCCCTCCACTTT.

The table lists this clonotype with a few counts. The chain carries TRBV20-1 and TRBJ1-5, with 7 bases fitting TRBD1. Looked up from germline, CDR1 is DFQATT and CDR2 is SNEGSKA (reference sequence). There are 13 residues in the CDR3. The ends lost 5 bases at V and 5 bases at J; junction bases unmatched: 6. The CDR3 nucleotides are TGCAGTGCTCGTAGGGGGCAAGATCAGCCCCAGCATTTT. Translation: CSARRGQDQPQHF.

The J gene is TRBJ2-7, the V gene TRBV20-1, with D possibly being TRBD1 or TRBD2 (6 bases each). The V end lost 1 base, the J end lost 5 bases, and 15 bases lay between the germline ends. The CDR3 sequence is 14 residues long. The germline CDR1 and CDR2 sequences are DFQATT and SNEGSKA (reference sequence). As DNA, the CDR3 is TGCAGTGCTAGAGCGGGGGCTGGGGCCAACGAGCAGTACTTC. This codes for CSARAGAGANEQYF.

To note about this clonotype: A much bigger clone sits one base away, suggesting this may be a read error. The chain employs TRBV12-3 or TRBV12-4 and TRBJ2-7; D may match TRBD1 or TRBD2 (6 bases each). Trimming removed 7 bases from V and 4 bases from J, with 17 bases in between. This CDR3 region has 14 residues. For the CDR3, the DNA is TGTGCCAGCATCCTTGCCGGGGGCCGGTACGAGCAGTACTTC. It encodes CASILAGGRYEQYF.

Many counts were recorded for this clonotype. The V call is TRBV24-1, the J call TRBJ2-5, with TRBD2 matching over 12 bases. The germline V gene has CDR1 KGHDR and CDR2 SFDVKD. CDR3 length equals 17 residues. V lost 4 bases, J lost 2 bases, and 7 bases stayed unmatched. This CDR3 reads CATSEPTSGRPQETQYF. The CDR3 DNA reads TGTGCCACCAGTGAACCTACTAGCGGGAGGCCGCAAGAGACCCAGTACTTC.

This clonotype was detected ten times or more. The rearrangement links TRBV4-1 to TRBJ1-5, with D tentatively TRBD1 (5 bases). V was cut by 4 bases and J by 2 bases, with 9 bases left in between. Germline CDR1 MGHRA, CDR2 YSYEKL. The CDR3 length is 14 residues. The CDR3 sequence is CASSPKTGNQPQHF. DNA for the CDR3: TGCGCCAGCAGCCCGAAGACAGGCAATCAGCCCCAGCATTTT.

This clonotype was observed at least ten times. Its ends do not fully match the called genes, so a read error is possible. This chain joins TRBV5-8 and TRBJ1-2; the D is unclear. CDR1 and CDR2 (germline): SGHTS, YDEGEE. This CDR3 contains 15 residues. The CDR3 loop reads CASNLGGDWNYGYTF. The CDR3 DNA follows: TGTGCCAGCAACTTGGGCGGGGATTGGAACTATGGCTACACCTTC.

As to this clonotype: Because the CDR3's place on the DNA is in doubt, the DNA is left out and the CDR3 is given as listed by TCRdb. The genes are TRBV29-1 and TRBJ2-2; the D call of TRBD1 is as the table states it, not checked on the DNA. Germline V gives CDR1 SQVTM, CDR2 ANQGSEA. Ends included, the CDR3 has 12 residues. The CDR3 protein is CSVDGQGGSCFF.

The CDR3 protein is CASSFDRHGYTF. Written as DNA, the CDR3 is TGCGCCAGCAGCTTCGACAGACATGGCTACACCTTC. This rearrangement joins TRBV4-3 to TRBJ1-2; D is perhaps TRBD1 (5 bases). Trimming removed 5 bases from V and 6 bases from J, with 10 bases in between. CDR1 and CDR2 (germline): LGHNA, YSLEER. The length of the CDR3 is 12 residues.

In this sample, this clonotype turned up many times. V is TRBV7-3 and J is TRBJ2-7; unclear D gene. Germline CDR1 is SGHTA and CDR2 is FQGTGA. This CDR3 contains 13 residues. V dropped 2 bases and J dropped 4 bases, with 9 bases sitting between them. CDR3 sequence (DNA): TGTGCCAGCAGCTTAGATCAGAGGTACGAGCAGTACTTC. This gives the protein CASSLDQRYEQYF.

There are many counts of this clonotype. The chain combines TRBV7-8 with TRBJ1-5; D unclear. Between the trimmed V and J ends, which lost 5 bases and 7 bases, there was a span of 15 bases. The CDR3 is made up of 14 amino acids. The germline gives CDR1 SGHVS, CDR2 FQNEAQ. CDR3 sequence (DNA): TGTGCCAGCAGCCTAGACGGAATTCGACAGCCCCAGCATTTT. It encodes CASSLDGIRQPQHF.

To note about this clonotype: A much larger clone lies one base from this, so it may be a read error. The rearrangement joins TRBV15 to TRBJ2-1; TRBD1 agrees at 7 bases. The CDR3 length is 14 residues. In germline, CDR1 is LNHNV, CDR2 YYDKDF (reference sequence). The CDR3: CATSIGDSDNEQLF. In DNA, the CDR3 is TGTGCCACCAGCATCGGGGACAGTGACAATGAGCAGCTCTTC.

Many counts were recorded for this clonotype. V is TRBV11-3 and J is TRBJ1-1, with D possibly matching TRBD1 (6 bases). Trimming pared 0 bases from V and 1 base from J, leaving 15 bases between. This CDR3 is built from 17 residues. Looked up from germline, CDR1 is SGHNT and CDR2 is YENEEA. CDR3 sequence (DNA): TGTGCCAGCAGCTTAGACTCGCCAGGGGACCGGAACACTGAAGCTTTCTTT. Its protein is CASSLDSPGDRNTEAFF.